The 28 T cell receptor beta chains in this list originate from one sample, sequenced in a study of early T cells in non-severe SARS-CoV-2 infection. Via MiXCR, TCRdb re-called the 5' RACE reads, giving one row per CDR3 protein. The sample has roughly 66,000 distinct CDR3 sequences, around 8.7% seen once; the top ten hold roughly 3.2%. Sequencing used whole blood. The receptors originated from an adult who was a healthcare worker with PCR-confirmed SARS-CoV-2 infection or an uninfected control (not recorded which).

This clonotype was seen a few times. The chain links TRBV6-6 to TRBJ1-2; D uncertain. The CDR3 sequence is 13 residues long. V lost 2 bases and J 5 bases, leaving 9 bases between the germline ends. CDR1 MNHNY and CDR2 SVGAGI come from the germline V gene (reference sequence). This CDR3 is CASSYEQVYGYTF. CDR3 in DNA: TGTGCCAGCAGTTACGAGCAGGTTTATGGCTACACCTTC.

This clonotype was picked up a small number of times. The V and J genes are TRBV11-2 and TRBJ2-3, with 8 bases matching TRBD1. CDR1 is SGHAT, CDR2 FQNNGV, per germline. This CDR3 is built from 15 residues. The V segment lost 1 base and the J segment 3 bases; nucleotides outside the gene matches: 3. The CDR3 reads CASSLGGQGTDTQYF. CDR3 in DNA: TGTGCCAGCAGCTTAGGAGGACAGGGAACAGATACGCAGTATTTT.

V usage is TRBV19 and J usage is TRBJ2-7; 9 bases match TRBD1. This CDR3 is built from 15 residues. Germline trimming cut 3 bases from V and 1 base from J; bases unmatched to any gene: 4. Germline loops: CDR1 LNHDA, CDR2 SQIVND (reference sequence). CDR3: CASSIFGQGSYEQYF. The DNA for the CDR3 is TGTGCCAGTAGTATCTTCGGACAGGGGTCCTACGAGCAGTACTTC.

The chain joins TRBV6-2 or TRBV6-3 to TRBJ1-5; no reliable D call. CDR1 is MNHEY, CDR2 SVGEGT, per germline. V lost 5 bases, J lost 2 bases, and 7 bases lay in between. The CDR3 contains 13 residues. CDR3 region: CASSREGNQPQHF. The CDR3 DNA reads TGTGCCAGCAGTCGGGAGGGCAATCAGCCCCAGCATTTT.

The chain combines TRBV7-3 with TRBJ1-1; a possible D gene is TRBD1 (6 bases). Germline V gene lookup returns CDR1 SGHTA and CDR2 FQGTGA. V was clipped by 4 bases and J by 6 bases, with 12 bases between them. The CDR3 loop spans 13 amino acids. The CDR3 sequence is CASSSQGTAEAFF. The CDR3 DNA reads TGTGCCAGCAGCTCACAGGGTACCGCTGAAGCTTTCTTT.

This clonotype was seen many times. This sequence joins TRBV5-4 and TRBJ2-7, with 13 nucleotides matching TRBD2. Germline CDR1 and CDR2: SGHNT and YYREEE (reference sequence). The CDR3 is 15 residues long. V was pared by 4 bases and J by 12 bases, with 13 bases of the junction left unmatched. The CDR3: CASSTYSGTSGIRYF. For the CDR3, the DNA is TGTGCCAGCAGCACCTACTCCGGGACTAGCGGGATCAGGTACTTC.

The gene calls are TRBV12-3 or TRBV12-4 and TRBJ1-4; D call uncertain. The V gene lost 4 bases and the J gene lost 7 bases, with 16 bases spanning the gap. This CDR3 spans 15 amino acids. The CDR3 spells CASSSSGKGVEKLFF. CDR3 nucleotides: TGTGCCAGCAGTTCCTCGGGGAAAGGTGTTGAAAAACTGTTTTTT.

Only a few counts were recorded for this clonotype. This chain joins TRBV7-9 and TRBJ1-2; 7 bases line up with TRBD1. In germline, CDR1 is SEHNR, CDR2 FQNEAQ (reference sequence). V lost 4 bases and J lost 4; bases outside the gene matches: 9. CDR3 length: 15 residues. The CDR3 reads CASSWTDRVGYGYTF. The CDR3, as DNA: TGTGCCAGCAGCTGGACAGACAGGGTCGGCTATGGCTACACCTTC.

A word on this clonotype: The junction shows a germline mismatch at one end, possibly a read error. The CDR3 is CASSEDRFSYEQYF. For the CDR3, the DNA is TGTGCCAGCAGCGAAGACAGGTTCTCCTACGAGCAGTACTTC. The rearrangement uses TRBV3-1 and TRBJ2-7, with D possibly matching TRBD1 (6 bases). Germline V lookup: CDR1 LGHDT, CDR2 YNNKEL (reference sequence). This CDR3 is 14 amino acids long.

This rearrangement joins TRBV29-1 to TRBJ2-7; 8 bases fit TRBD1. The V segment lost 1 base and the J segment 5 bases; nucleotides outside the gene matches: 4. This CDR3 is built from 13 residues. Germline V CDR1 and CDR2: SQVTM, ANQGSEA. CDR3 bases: TGCAGCGTTGAAGCTGGCAGGGGGCACGAGCAGTACTTC. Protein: CSVEAGRGHEQYF.

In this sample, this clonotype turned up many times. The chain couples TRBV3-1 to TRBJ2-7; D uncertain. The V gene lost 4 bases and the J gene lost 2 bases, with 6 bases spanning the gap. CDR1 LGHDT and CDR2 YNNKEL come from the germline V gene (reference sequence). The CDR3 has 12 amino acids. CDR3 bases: TGTGCCAGCAGCCGAGTGACCTACGAGCAGTACTTC. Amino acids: CASSRVTYEQYF.

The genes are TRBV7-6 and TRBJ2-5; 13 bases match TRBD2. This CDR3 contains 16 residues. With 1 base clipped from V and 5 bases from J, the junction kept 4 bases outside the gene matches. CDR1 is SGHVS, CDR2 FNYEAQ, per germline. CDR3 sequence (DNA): TGTGCCAGCAGCTTAGGGACTAGCGGGAGAGGGGAGACCCAGTACTTC. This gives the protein CASSLGTSGRGETQYF.

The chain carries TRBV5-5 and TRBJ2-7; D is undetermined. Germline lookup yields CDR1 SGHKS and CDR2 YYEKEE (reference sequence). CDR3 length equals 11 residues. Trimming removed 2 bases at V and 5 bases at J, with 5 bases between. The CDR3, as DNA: TGTGCCAGCAGCTTTCTGAACGAGCAGTACTTC. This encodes CASSFLNEQYF.

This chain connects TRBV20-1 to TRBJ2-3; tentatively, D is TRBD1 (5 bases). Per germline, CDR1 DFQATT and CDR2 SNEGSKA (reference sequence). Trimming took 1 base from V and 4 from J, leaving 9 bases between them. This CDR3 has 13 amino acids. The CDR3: CSARVSRADTQYF. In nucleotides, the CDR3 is TGCAGTGCTAGAGTATCCAGGGCAGATACGCAGTATTTT.

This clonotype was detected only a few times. CDR3 nucleotide sequence: TGCGCCAGCAGCCAAGGCATGGGGGGCGCGGTAGATACGCAGTATTTT. Protein sequence: CASSQGMGGAVDTQYF. The chain links TRBV4-3 to TRBJ2-3; D is possibly TRBD1 or TRBD2 (6 bases each). Germline V gene lookup returns CDR1 LGHNA and CDR2 YSLEER. V lost 1 base, J lost 5 bases, and 16 bases lay in between. The CDR3 runs to 16 residues.

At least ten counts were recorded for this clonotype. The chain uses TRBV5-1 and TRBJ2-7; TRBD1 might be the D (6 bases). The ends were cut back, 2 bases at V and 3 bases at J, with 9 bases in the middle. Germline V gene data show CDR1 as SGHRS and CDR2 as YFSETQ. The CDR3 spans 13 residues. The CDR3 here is CASSFQGNYEQYF. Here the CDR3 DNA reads TGCGCCAGCAGCTTTCAGGGGAACTACGAGCAGTACTTC.

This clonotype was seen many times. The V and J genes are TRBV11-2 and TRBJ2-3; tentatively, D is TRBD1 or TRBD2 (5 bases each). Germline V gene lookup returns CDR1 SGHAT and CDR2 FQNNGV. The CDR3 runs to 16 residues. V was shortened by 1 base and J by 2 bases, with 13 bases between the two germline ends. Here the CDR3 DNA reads TGTGCCAGCAGCTTAGGGGACGGACGACTCACAGATACGCAGTATTTT. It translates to CASSLGDGRLTDTQYF.

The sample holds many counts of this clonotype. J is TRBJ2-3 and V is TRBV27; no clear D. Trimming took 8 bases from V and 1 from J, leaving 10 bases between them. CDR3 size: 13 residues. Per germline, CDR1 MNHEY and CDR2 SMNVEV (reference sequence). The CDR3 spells CASAAPGTDTQYF. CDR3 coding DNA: TGTGCCAGCGCAGCCCCGGGCACAGATACGCAGTATTTT.

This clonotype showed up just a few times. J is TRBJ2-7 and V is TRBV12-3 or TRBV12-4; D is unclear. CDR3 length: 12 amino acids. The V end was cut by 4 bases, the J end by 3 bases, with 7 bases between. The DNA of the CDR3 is TGTGCCAGCAGTTCGACCCACTACGAGCAGTACTTC. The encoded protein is CASSSTHYEQYF.

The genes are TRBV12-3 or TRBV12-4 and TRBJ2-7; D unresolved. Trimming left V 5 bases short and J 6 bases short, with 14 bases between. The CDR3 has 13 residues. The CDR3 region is CASSDQARSEQYF. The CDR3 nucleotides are TGTGCCAGCAGTGACCAAGCAAGAAGCGAGCAGTACTTC.

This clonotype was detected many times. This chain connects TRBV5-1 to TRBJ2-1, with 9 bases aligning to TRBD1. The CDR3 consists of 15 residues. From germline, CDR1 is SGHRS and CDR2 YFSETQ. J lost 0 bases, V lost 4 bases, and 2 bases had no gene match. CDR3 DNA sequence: TGCGCCAGCAGCCAGGGACAGGGCTCCTACAATGAGCAGTTCTTC. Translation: CASSQGQGSYNEQFF.

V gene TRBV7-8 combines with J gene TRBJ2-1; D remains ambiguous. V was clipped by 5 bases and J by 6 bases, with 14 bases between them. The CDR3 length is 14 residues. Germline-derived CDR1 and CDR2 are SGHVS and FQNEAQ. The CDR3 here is CASSLLSSTNEQFF. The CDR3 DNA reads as TGTGCCAGCAGCCTCCTCAGCTCTACCAATGAGCAGTTCTTC.

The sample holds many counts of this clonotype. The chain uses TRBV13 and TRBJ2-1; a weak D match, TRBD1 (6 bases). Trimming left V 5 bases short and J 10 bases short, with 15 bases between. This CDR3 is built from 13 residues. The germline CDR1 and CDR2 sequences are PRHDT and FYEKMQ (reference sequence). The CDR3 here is CASSTRRGTEQFF. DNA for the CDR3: TGTGCCAGCAGCACCCGAAGGGGGACAGAGCAGTTCTTC.

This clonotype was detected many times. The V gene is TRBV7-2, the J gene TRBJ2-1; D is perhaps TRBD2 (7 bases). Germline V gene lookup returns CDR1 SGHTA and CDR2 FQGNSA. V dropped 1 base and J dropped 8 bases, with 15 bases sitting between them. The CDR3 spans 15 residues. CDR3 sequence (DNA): TGTGCCAGCAGCTTAGAGCCGAGGGAGGGGGATGAGCAGTTCTTC. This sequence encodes CASSLEPREGDEQFF.

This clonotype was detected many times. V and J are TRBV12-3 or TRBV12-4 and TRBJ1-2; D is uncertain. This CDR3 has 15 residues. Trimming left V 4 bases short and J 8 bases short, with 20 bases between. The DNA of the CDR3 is TGTGCCAGCAGTTCCCCTTTTGTAGGCCCTCTGGGCTACACCTTC. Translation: CASSSPFVGPLGYTF.

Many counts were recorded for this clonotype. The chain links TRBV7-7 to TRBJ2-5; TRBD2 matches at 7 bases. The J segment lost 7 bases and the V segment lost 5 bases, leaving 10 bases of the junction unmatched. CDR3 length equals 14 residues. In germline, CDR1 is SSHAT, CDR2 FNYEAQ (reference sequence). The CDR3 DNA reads TGTGCCAGCAGCCCCCAGACTAGCCGCGGGACCCAGTACTTC. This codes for CASSPQTSRGTQYF.

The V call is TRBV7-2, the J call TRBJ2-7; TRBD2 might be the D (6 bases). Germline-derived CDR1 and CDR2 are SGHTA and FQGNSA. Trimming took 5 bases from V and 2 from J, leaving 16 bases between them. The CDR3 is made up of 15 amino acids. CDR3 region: CASSRAGTGPYEQYF. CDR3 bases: TGTGCCAGCAGCCGAGCCGGGACTGGGCCCTACGAGCAGTACTTC. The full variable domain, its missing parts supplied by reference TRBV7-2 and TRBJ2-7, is GAGVSQSPSNKVTEKGKDVELRCDPISGHTALYWYRQSLGQGLEFLIYFQGNSAPDKSGLPSDRFSAERTGGSVSTLTIQRTQQEDSAVYLCASSRAGTGPYEQYFGPGTRLTVT.

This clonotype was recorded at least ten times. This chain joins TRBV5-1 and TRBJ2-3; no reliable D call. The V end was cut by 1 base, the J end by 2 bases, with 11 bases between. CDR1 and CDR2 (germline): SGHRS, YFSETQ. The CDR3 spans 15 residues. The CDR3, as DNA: TGCGCCAGCAGCTTGTCTCAGGCCTACACAGATACGCAGTATTTT. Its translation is CASSLSQAYTDTQYF.